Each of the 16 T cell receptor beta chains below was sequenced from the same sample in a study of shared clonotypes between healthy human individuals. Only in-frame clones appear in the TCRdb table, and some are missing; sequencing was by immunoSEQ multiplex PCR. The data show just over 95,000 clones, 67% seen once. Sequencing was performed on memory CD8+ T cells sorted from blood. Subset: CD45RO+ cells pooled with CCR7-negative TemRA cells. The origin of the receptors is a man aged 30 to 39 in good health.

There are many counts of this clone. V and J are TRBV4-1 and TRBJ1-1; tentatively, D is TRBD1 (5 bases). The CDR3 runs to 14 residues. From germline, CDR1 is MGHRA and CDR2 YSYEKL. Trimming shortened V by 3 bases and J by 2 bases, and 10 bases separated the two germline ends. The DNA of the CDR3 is TGCGCCAGCAGCCAGAGGGGTGCCAACACTGAAGCTTTCTTT. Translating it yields CASSQRGANTEAFF.

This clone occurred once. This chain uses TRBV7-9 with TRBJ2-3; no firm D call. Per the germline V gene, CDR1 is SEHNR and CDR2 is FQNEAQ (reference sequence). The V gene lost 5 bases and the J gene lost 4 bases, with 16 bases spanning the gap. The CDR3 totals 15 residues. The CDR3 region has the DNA TGTGCCAGCAGCCCGCCTGGGGTCAATTCAGATACGCAGTATTTT. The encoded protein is CASSPPGVNSDTQYF.

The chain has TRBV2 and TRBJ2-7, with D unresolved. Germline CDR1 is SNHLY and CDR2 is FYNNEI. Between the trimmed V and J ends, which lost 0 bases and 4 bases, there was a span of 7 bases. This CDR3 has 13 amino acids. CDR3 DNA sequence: TGTGCCAGCAGTGAAGCTCTAGAATACGAGCAGTACTTC. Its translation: CASSEALEYEQYF.

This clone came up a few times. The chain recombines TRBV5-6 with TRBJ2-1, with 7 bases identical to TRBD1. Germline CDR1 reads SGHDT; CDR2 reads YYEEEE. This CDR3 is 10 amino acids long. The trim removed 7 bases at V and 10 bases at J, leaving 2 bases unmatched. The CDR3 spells CASGQAEQFF. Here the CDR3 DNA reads TGTGCCAGCGGACAGGCGGAGCAGTTCTTC.

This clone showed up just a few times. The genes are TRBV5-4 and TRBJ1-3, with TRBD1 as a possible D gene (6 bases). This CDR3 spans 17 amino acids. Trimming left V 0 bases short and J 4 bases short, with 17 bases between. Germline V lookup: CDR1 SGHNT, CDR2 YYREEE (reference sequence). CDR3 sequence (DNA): TGTGCCAGCAGCTTGGTGGGTAGCCGGGGGCCCGGAAACACCATATATTTT. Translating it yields CASSLVGSRGPGNTIYF.

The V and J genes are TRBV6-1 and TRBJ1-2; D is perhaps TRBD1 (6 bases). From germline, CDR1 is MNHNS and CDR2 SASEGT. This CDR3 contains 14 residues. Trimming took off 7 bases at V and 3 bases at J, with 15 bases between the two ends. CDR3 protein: CASTQLGAYYGYTF. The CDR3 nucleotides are TGTGCCAGCACCCAGTTGGGGGCCTACTATGGCTACACCTTC.

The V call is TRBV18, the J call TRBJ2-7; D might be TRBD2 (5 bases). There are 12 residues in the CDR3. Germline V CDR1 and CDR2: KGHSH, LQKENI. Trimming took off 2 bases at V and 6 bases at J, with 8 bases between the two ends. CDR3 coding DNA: TGTGCCAGCTCACCAACCAGCGGCGAGCAGTACTTC. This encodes CASSPTSGEQYF.

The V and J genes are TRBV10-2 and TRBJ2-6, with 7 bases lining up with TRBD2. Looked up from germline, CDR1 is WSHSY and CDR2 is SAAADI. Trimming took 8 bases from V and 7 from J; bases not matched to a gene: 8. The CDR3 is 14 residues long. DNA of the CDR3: TGCGCCAGCCATGGGGGGGTTACAGCCAACGTCCTGACTTTC. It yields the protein CASHGGVTANVLTF.

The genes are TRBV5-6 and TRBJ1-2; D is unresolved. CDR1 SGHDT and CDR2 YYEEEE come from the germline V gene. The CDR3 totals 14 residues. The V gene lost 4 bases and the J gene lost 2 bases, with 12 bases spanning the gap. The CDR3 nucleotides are TGTGCCAGCAGCATCCGTGGAGGGAACTATGGCTACACCTTC. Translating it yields CASSIRGGNYGYTF. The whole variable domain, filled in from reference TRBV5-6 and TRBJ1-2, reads DAGVTQSPTHLIKTRGQQVTLRCSPKSGHDTVSWYQQALGQGPQFIFQYYEEEERQRGNFPDRFSGHQFPNYSSELNVNALLLGDSALYLCASSIRGGNYGYTFGSGTRLTVV.

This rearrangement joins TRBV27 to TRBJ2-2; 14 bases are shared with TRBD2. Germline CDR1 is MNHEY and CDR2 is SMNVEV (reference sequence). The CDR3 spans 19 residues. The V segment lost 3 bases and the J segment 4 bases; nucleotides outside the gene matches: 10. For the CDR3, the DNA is TGTGCCAGCAGTTTTCGGATACCGGGACTAGCGGGAGTCACCGGGGAGCTGTTTTTT. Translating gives CASSFRIPGLAGVTGELFF.

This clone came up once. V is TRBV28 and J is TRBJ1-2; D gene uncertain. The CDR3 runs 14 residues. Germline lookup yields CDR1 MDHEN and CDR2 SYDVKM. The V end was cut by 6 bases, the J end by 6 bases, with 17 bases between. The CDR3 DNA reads TGTGCCAGCAGGGCATCTACGTTGGTTAATGGCTACACCTTC. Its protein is CASRASTLVNGYTF.

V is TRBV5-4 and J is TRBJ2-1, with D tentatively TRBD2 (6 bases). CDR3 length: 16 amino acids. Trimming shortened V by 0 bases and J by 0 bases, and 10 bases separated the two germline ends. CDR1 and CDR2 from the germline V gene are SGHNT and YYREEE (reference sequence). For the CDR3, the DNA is TGTGCCAGCAGCTTGGCAACTAGCCGCTCCTACAATGAGCAGTTCTTC. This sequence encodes CASSLATSRSYNEQFF.

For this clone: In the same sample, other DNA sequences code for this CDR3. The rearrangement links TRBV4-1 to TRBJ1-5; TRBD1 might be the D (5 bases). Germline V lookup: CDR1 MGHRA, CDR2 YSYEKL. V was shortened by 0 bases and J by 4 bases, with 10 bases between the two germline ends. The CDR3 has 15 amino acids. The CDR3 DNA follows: TGCGCCAGCAGCCAAGACCAGGGCTCTAATCAGCCCCAGCATTTT. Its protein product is CASSQDQGSNQPQHF.

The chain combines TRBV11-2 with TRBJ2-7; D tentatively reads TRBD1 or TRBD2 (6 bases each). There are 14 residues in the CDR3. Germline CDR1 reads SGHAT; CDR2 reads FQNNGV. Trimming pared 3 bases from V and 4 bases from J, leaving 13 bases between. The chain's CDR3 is CASSFGGGLYEQYF. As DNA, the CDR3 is TGTGCCAGCAGCTTCGGAGGGGGTCTTTACGAGCAGTACTTC.

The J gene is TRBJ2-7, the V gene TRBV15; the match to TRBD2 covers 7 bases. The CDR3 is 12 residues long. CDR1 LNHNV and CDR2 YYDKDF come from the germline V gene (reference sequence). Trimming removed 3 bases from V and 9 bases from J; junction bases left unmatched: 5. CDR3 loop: CATSRDGGRQYF. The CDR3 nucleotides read TGTGCCACCAGCAGGGACGGCGGGAGGCAGTACTTC.

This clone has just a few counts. CDR3 amino acids: CASSRQGAGTEAFF. The CDR3 DNA reads TGTGCCAGCAGCCGCCAGGGGGCGGGCACTGAAGCTTTCTTT. The chain couples TRBV5-6 to TRBJ1-1; the match to TRBD1 covers 8 bases. CDR1 is SGHDT and CDR2 is YYEEEE in the germline V gene. Germline trimming cut 4 bases from V and 4 bases from J; bases unmatched to any gene: 6. The CDR3 has 14 amino acids.